This entry describes one TCR beta chain. The target antigen is unknown. This sample stems from a study of T-cell reconstitution after alpha-beta-depleted transplantation in children. The study, taken as a whole, reports: Alpha-beta T cells present about two months after transplant were reported to originate from several hundred expanded graft clones.

Trimming at V came to 2 bases and at J to 14 bases, leaving 9 bases not matched to a gene. Germline V gene lookup returns CDR1 MGHDK and CDR2 SYGVNS. This CDR3 comprises 13 residues. Unique molecular identifiers were used to barcode this TCRbeta library. TCRdb reanalysed the PCR reads using MiXCR and keeps one entry per CDR3 protein. The table has more than 500,000 distinct CDR3 sequences, about an eighth seen once; the top ten hold 11% to 15%. The sequenced sample was PBMCs, mostly from graft donor cells, obtained 180 days after TCRalphabeta/CD19-depleted stem cell transplant. The chain links TRBV25-1 to TRBJ2-1, with 7 bases aligning to TRBD2. This TCR was recovered from a female patient aged 2 to 10 who had a stem cell transplant for aplastic anemia, so the T cells may come from the graft donor. CDR3 sequence: CASSESPAGAEFF. CDR3 sequence (DNA): TGTGCCAGCAGTGAAAGCCCCGCGGGAGCCGAGTTCTTC.